This T cell receptor (beta chain) was sequenced during a study of CD8+ T cells in alopecia areata. The germline V gene encodes CDR1 SGHNT and CDR2 YYREEE (reference sequence). This CDR3 region has 14 residues. With V trimmed by 4 bases and J by 3 bases, 6 bases remained unmatched. RNA extraction and reverse transcription yielded cDNA as sequencing template. Only in-frame clones appear in the TCRdb table, and some are missing; sequencing was by immunoSEQ multiplex PCR. The sample lists 130,000 to 150,000 clones, approximately 50% occurring once. This receptor was taken from a human donor with alopecia areata. The chain has TRBV5-4 and TRBJ2-7, with TRBD1 matching 8 bases. Sequencing used CD4+ T cells sorted from blood. CDR3 in amino acids: CASSGGQGRYEQYF. The CDR3 DNA reads as TGTGCCAGCAGCGGAGGACAGGGTCGCTACGAGCAGTACTTC.